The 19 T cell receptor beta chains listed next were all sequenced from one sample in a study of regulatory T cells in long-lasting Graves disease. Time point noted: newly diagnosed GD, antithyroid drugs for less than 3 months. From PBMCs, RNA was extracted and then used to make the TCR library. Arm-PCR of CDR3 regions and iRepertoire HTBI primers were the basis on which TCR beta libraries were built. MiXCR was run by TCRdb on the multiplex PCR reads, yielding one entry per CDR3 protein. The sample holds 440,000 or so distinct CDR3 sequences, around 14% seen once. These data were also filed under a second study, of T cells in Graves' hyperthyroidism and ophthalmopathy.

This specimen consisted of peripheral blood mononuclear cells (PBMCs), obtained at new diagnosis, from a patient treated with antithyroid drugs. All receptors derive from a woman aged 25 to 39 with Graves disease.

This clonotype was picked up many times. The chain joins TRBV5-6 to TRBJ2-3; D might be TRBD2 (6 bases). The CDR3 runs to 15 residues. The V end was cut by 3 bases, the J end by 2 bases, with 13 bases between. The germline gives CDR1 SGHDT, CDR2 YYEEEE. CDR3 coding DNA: TGTGCCAGCAGCTCGGGACTGGCCCTCACAGATACGCAGTATTTT. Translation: CASSSGLALTDTQYF.

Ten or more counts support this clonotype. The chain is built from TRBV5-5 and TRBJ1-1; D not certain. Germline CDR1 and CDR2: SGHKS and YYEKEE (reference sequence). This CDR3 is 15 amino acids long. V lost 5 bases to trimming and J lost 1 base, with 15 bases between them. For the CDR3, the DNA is TGTGCCAGCAGTTTAGGTCAGAATTCGAACACTGAAGCTTTCTTT. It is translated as CASSLGQNSNTEAFF.

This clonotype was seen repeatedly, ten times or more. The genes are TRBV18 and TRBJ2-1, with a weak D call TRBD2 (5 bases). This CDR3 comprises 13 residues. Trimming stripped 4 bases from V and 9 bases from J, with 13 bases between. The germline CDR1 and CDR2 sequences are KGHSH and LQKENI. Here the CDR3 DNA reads TGTGCCAGCTCACTCCGCGCCGGGATTGAGCAGTTCTTC. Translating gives CASSLRAGIEQFF.

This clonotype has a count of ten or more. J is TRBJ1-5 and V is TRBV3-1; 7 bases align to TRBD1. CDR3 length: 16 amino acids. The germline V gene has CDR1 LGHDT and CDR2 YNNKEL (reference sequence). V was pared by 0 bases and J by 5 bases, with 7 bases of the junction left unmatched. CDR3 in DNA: TGTGCCAGCAGCCAAGAGAGCAGGGGGAGAGATCAGCCCCAGCATTTT. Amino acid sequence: CASSQESRGRDQPQHF.

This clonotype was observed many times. This chain's CDR3 is CASTRTSGQETQYF. DNA for the CDR3: TGTGCCAGCACACGGACTAGCGGGCAAGAGACCCAGTACTTC. The rearrangement joins TRBV3-1 to TRBJ2-5; 11 nucleotides line up with TRBD2. Looked up from germline, CDR1 is LGHDT and CDR2 is YNNKEL (reference sequence). The V gene end was trimmed by 7 bases and the J gene end by 2 bases; junction bases not matched to a gene: 3. The CDR3 loop spans 14 amino acids.

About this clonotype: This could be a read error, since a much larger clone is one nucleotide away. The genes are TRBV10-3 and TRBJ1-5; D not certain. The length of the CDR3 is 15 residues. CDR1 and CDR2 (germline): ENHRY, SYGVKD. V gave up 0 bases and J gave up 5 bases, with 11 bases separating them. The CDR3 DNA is TGTGCCATCAGTGAGTCTCGATGGGGTTATCAGCCCCAGCATTTT. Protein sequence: CAISESRWGYQPQHF.

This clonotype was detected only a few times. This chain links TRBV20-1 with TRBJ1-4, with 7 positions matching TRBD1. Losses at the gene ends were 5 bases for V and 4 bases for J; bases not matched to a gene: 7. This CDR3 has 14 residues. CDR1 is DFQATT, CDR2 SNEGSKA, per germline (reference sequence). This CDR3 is CSAPRDSLNEKLFF. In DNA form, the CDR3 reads TGCAGTGCTCCCCGGGACAGCCTTAATGAAAAACTGTTTTTT.

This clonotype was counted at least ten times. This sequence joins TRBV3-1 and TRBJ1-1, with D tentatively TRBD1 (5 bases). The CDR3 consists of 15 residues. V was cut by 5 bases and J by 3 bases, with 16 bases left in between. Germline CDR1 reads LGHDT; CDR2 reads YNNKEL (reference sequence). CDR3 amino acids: CASSSTASTYTEAFF. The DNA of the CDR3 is TGTGCCAGCAGCTCGACAGCGTCCACGTACACTGAAGCTTTCTTT.

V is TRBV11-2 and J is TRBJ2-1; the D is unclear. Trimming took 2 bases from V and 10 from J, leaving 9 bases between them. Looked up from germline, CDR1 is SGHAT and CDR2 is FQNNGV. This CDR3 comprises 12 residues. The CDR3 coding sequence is TGTGCCAGCAGCTTAATTCCCTACGAGCAGTTCTTC. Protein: CASSLIPYEQFF.

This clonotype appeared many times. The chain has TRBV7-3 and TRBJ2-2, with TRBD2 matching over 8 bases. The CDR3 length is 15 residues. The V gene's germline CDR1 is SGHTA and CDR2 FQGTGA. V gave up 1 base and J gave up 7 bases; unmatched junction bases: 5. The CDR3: CASSLSGRRDGELFF. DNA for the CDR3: TGTGCCAGCAGCTTAAGCGGGAGGAGGGACGGGGAGCTGTTTTTT. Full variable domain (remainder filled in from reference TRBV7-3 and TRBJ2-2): GAGVSQTPSNKVTEKGKYVELRCDPISGHTALYWYRQSLGQGPEFLIYFQGTGAADDSGLPNDRFFAVRPEGSVSTLKIQRTERGDSAVYLCASSLSGRRDGELFFGEGSRLTVL.

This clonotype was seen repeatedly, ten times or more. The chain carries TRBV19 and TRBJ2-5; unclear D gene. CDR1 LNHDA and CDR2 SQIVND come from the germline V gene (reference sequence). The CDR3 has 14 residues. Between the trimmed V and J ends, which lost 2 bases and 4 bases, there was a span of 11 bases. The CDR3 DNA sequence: TGTGCCAGTAGTATACGGGTTTGGCGAGAGACCCAGTACTTC. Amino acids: CASSIRVWRETQYF.

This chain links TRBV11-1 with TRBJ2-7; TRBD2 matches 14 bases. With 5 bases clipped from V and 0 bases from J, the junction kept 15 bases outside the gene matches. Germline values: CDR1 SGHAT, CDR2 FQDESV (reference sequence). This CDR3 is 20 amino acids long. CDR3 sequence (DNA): TGTGCCAGCAGCCAAGGCTTGGGACTAGCGGGAGCGGGGGGCTCCTACGAGCAGTACTTC. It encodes CASSQGLGLAGAGGSYEQYF.

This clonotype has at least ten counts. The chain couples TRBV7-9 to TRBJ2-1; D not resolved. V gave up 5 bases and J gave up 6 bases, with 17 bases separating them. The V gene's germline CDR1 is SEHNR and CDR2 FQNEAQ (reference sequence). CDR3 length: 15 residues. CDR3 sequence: CASSLLDPRPNEQFF. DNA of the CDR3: TGTGCCAGCAGCCTCTTGGATCCACGGCCCAATGAGCAGTTCTTC.

CDR3 residues: CASSLGTGKGNSPLHF. In DNA, the CDR3 is TGTGCCAGCAGCCTCGGGACAGGGAAAGGGAATTCACCCCTCCACTTT. V usage is TRBV14 and J usage is TRBJ1-6; TRBD1 aligns across 9 bases. This CDR3 is 16 amino acids long. Looked up from germline, CDR1 is SGHDN and CDR2 is FVKESK. V lost 4 bases, J lost 7 bases, and 8 bases stayed unmatched.

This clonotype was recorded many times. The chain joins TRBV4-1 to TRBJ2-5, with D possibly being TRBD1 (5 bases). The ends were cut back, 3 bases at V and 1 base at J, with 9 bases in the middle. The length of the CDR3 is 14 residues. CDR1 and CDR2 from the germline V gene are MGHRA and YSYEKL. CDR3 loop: CASSHHRSQETQYF. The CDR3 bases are TGCGCCAGCAGCCATCACAGGAGCCAAGAGACCCAGTACTTC.

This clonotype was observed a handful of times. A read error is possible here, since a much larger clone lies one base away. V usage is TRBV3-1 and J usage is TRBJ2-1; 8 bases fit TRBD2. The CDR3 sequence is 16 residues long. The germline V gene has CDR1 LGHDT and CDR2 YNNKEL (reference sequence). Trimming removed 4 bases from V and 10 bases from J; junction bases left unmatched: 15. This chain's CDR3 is CASSPRGGRQVGEQFF. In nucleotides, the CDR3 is TGTGCCAGCAGCCCCAGAGGCGGGAGGCAGGTTGGCGAGCAGTTCTTC.

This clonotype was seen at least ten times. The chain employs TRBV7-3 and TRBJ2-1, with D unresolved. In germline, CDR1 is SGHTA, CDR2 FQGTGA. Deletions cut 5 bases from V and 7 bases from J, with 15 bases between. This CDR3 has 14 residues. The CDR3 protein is CASSPRNSGNEQFF. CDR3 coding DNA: TGTGCCAGCAGCCCCCGTAACTCCGGGAATGAGCAGTTCTTC.

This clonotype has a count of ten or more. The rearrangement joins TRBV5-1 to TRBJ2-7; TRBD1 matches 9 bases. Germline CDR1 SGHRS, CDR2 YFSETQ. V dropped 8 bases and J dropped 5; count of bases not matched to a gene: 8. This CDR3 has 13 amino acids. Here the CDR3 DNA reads TGCGCCAGTTCGGGACAGGGTATCGACGAGCAGTACTTC. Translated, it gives CASSGQGIDEQYF.

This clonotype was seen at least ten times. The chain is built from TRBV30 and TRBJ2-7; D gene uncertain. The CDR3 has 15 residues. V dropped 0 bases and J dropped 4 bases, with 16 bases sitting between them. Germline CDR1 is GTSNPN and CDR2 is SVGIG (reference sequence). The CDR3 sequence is CAWSVLGAGTYEQYF. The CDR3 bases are TGTGCCTGGAGTGTACTCGGCGCAGGCACATACGAGCAGTACTTC.